The T cell receptor (beta chain) described here comes from a study of cytomegalovirus exposure and HLA in healthy donors. Study context: The roughly 110 validation repertoires matched the 500 to 750 first-cohort repertoires in platform, a later analysis reported.

Germline lookup yields CDR1 LNHDA and CDR2 SQIVND (reference sequence). With 6 bases clipped from V and 3 bases from J, the junction kept 6 bases outside the gene matches. The CDR3 is made up of 14 amino acids. The donors were members of the 120-subject validation cohort (separate from the roughly 700-subject first cohort). Study observations and caveats: High specificity and sensitivity for cytomegalovirus status were reported for the classifier. TCR clusters originating in the first cohort tended to co-occur in the roughly 120 validation repertoires, according to a later analysis.

Here immunoSEQ multiplex PCR was the method, and the copy in TCRdb shows in-frame clones only, minus some. The data hold some 120,000 clones, with around nine tenths observed a single time. On this clone itself: The antigen is unknown.

The chain is built from TRBV19 and TRBJ2-3; 7 bases are a match to TRBD1. Sequencing input: PBMCs. This clonotype originated in a man between 25 and 39 years old in good health and CMV-seronegative. CDR3 sequence reads: CASRYRGWTDTQYF. CDR3 bases: TGTGCCAGTAGATACAGGGGTTGGACAGATACGCAGTATTTT. The complete variable domain, with remaining parts taken from reference TRBV19 and TRBJ2-3, reads DGGITQSPKYLFRKEGQNVTLSCEQNLNHDAMYWYRQDPGQGLRLIYYSQIVNDFQKGDIAEGYSVSREKKESFPLTVTSAQKNPTAFYLCASRYRGWTDTQYFGPGTRLTVL.